These T cell receptor beta chains were read from a single sample in a study of Ad26.COV2.S vaccination and SARS-CoV-2 variants. Assay: immunoSEQ multiplex PCR; the TCRdb copy retains only in-frame clones and omits some. The profile shows hundreds of thousands of clones, 70% to 90% of them singletons. The starting material was peripheral blood, obtained in a trial of Ad26.COV2.S vaccine versus placebo. The receptors derive from a person aged 18-65 years who received the Ad26.COV2.S COVID-19 vaccine or a placebo. Each CDR3 is given with its conserved first and last residue. D genes are given only for firm matches. The listing skips clone size in some rows; elsewhere it reads once, few, many or a size class.

cdr3_nt: TGTGCCAGCTCAACCCACAAACAAGAGACCCAGTACTTC
cdr3_aa: CASSTHKQETQYF
clone_size: .
d_call: .
cdr3_length: 13
j_call: TRBJ2-5
v_call: TRBV18

cdr3_nt: TGTGCCATTGTGGGGGTAGGCTATGGCTACACCTTC
cdr3_aa: CAIVGVGYGYTF
clone_size: few
d_call: .
cdr3_length: 12
j_call: TRBJ1-2
v_call: TRBV7-2

cdr3_nt: TGTGCCAGCTGGGACAGTGGCTACACCTTC
cdr3_aa: CASWDSGYTF
clone_size: .
d_call: TRBD1
cdr3_length: 10
j_call: TRBJ1-2
v_call: TRBV6-5

cdr3_nt: .
cdr3_aa: CASSVGQGAMHF
clone_size: .
d_call: .
cdr3_length: 12
j_call: TRBJ2-7
v_call: TRBV9

cdr3_nt: TGTGCTAGTGGCTCCTTTGGGACAAAGGGGAATGAGCAGTTCTTC
cdr3_aa: CASGSFGTKGNEQFF
clone_size: .
d_call: .
cdr3_length: 15
j_call: TRBJ2-1
v_call: TRBV12-5

cdr3_nt: TGTGCCAGCAGGGCCCGGGACAGTAACTGGGACACTGAAGCTTTCTTT
cdr3_aa: CASRARDSNWDTEAFF
clone_size: once
d_call: TRBD1
cdr3_length: 16
j_call: TRBJ1-1
v_call: TRBV2

cdr3_nt: TGTGCCAGCAGCACCGACGGAGCCTACGAGCAGTACTTC
cdr3_aa: CASSTDGAYEQYF
clone_size: .
d_call: .
cdr3_length: 13
j_call: TRBJ2-7
v_call: TRBV21-1

cdr3_nt: TGTGCCAGCAGCTCCCCGGGACAGGGGTCTGGGGCCAACGTCCTGACTTTC
cdr3_aa: CASSSPGQGSGANVLTF
clone_size: .
d_call: TRBD1
cdr3_length: 17
j_call: TRBJ2-6
v_call: TRBV5-4

cdr3_nt: TGTGCCAGCAGGCGGACAGGGAAGACTGAAGCTTTCTTT
cdr3_aa: CASRRTGKTEAFF
clone_size: .
d_call: TRBD1
cdr3_length: 13
j_call: TRBJ1-1
v_call: TRBV12-3/TRBV12-4

cdr3_nt: TGCGCCAGCAGCCCTCCCTCAGGACAGGGGGCTAACTATGGCTACACCTTC
cdr3_aa: CASSPPSGQGANYGYTF
clone_size: .
d_call: TRBD1
cdr3_length: 17
j_call: TRBJ1-2
v_call: TRBV5-1

cdr3_nt: TGTGCCAGCTCACCGGAGGACACCGGGGAGCTGTTTTTT
cdr3_aa: CASSPEDTGELFF
clone_size: .
d_call: .
cdr3_length: 13
j_call: TRBJ2-2
v_call: TRBV18

cdr3_nt: TGTGCCAGTAGTATCCGGGACAGGGGAAACATTCAGTACTTC
cdr3_aa: CASSIRDRGNIQYF
clone_size: once
d_call: TRBD1
cdr3_length: 14
j_call: TRBJ2-4
v_call: TRBV19

cdr3_nt: TGTGCCAGCAGCCAAGGCAGGGCAAGCACTGAAGCTTTCTTT
cdr3_aa: CASSQGRASTEAFF
clone_size: .
d_call: .
cdr3_length: 14
j_call: TRBJ1-1
v_call: TRBV11-2

cdr3_nt: TGTGCCAGCAGTGGACAGTTTAACACTGAAGCTTTCTTT
cdr3_aa: CASSGQFNTEAFF
clone_size: few
d_call: .
cdr3_length: 13
j_call: TRBJ1-1
v_call: TRBV2

cdr3_nt: TGTGCCAGCAGCATACAGGGAGTAGGCATCGGGGAGCTGTTTTTT
cdr3_aa: CASSIQGVGIGELFF
clone_size: .
d_call: .
cdr3_length: 15
j_call: TRBJ2-2
v_call: TRBV7-9

cdr3_nt: TGTGCCTGGAGTCGGACAGGGGGAGGCTACACCTTC
cdr3_aa: CAWSRTGGGYTF
clone_size: once
d_call: TRBD1
cdr3_length: 12
j_call: TRBJ1-2
v_call: TRBV30

cdr3_nt: TGTGCCAGCAGTCCCCTCCCCCCAGCGAATGAGCAGTTCTTC
cdr3_aa: CASSPLPPANEQFF
clone_size: .
d_call: .
cdr3_length: 14
j_call: TRBJ2-1
v_call: TRBV27

cdr3_nt: TGTGCCAGCAGCGACAGACCCTATGGCTACACCTTC
cdr3_aa: CASSDRPYGYTF
clone_size: .
d_call: .
cdr3_length: 12
j_call: TRBJ1-2
v_call: TRBV6-2/TRBV6-3

cdr3_nt: TGTGCCAGCTCACGGGACGGAGATGGCTACACCTTC
cdr3_aa: CASSRDGDGYTF
clone_size: .
d_call: .
cdr3_length: 12
j_call: TRBJ1-2
v_call: TRBV18